This passage covers 8 T cell receptor beta chains from one sample sequenced in a study of T cells in women clearing cervical HPV infection. Sequencing used immunoSEQ multiplex PCR; TCRdb keeps in-frame clones, though not all of them. Here the sample table reports 40,000 or so clones. Sample: blood buffy coat. The receptor set was obtained from a woman aged 18 to 75 with a cervical HPV16 infection that either progressed to CIN3+ or cleared (not recorded which).

With regard to this clone: The observed sequence ends 3 residues before the CDR3 terminus, with the missing tail filled in from the germline J gene. The gene calls are TRBV5-8 and TRBJ2-2; D perhaps matches TRBD1 (6 bases). The CDR3 runs to 15 residues. V gave up 0 bases and J gave up 5 bases, with 11 bases separating them. Germline-derived CDR1 and CDR2 are SGHTS and YDEGEE. This CDR3 reads CASSLAYRETGELFF. CDR3 DNA (partial): TGTGCCAGCAGCTTGGCCTACAGGGAAACCGGGGAG.

As concerns this clone: The CDR3 goes on 3 residues after the read ends, and that part is filled in from the germline J gene. The chain combines TRBV18 with TRBJ2-1; 10 bases line up with TRBD1. V trimming: 5 bases; J trimming: 7 bases; junction bases outside the gene matches: 5. This CDR3 has 14 amino acids. Germline CDR1 KGHSH, CDR2 LQKENI. The DNA read from the CDR3 is TGTGCCAGCTCAACCCGGACAGGGGGGAATGAG. Its protein is CASSTRTGGNE. The complete CDR3 reads CASSTRTGGNEQFF.

CDR3 DNA (partial): TGCAGTGCTAGACCTCTAGCGGGTGACTCCTACGAG. This sequence encodes CSARPLAGDSYE. The whole CDR3 protein is CSARPLAGDSYEQYF. The V and J genes are TRBV20-1 and TRBJ2-7, with 8 bases that match TRBD2. The read gets to within 3 residues of the CDR3 end, and the germline J gene fills in the rest. The length of the CDR3 is 15 residues. Germline V CDR1 and CDR2: DFQATT, SNEGSKA (reference sequence). After removal of 2 bases from V and 0 bases from J, the junction contained 6 bases not matched to a gene.

On this clone itself: The CDR3 end is not reached by the read, which stops 3 residues before it; the germline J gene fills it in. The gene calls are TRBV20-1 and TRBJ1-2; no definite D call. Trimming cost V 1 base and J 2 bases, with 5 bases left between them. The CDR3 is 12 residues long. Looked up from germline, CDR1 is DFQATT and CDR2 is SNEGSKA (reference sequence). The CDR3 here is CSARAQNYGYTF. CDR3 DNA, as far as it was read: TGCAGTGCTAGAGCACAGAACTATGGC.

On this clone: Read sequence stops 3 residues before the CDR3 end, and the germline J gene provides the missing end. The gene calls are TRBV6-1 and TRBJ1-2, with TRBD1 as a possible D gene (5 bases). Per the germline V gene, CDR1 is MNHNS and CDR2 is SASEGT. There are 13 residues in the CDR3. The CDR3 DNA, read in part, is TGTGCCAGCAGTGTGACAGTCTCCTACGAC. Protein sequence: CASSVTVSYD. The whole CDR3 sequence reads CASSVTVSYDYTF.

Remarks on this clone: The read gets to within 3 residues of the CDR3 end, and the germline J gene fills in the rest. This chain links TRBV30 with TRBJ2-7, with a possible D match to TRBD1 (6 bases). The CDR3 length is 14 residues. The V end was cut by 6 bases, the J end by 4 bases, with 19 bases between. The germline V gene has CDR1 GTSNPN and CDR2 SVGIG (reference sequence). The CDR3 DNA, read in part, is TGTGCCTGCACTAGGGGGAAGGGGCGATACGAG. Translated, it gives CACTRGKGRYE. The entire CDR3 protein is CACTRGKGRYEQYF.

With regard to this clone: The sequenced fragment ends 3 residues before the CDR3 boundary, so the rest is inferred from the germline J gene. The V gene is TRBV18, the J gene TRBJ2-3; TRBD2 is a possible D gene (6 bases). The germline CDR1 and CDR2 sequences are KGHSH and LQKENI. The CDR3 is 17 amino acids. The CDR3 here is CASSPVRSGTFNQTQYF. The covered CDR3 bases are TGTGCCAGCTCACCGGTTAGGTCCGGGACTTTCAATCAGACG.

CDR3 bases read: TGCAGCGTTGCTAGCGGGGGTTACAATGAG. Translating it yields CSVASGGYNE. The complete CDR3 sequence is CSVASGGYNEQFF. This rearrangement joins TRBV29-1 to TRBJ2-1, with TRBD2 matching 10 bases. The read gets to within 3 residues of the CDR3 end, and the germline J gene fills in the rest. The CDR3 covers 13 residues. The germline V gene has CDR1 SQVTM and CDR2 ANQGSEA. With V trimmed by 4 bases and J by 4 bases, 1 base remained unmatched.